This is a list of T cell receptor beta chains from one sample in a study of T-cell reconstitution after alpha-beta-depleted transplantation in children. TCRdb re-called the PCR reads with MiXCR, one entry per CDR3 protein. The sample records around 440,000 distinct CDR3 sequences, about 10% being singletons. The sample was PBMCs, taken before TCRalphabeta/CD19-depleted stem cell transplant. The receptors were sampled from a child under 10 years old with inherited bone marrow failure, due to receive a stem cell transplant. The CDR3 runs from the conserved cysteine through the conserved F or W. The D gene is left open where the match is weak. Rows give clone size only sometimes, using once, few, many, or a class for an expanded clone.

j_call: TRBJ2-6; v_call: TRBV28; d_call: NA; cdr3_length: 16; clone_size: NA; cdr3_nt: TGTGCCAGCAGTTCTGGGGCCAACTCTGGGGCCAACGTCCTGACTTTC; cdr3_aa: CASSSGANSGANVLTF
j_call: TRBJ2-1; v_call: TRBV5-5; d_call: NA; cdr3_length: 14; clone_size: many; cdr3_nt: TGTGCCAGCAGCTTGCCAGTCTGGCTTGATGAGCAGTTCTTC; cdr3_aa: CASSLPVWLDEQFF
j_call: TRBJ2-2; v_call: TRBV7-8; d_call: TRBD1; cdr3_length: 14; clone_size: NA; cdr3_nt: TGTGCCAGCAGCTACCCAGGGGGCGGCGGGGAGCTGTTTTTT; cdr3_aa: CASSYPGGGGELFF
j_call: TRBJ2-1; v_call: TRBV10-3; d_call: TRBD2; cdr3_length: 18; clone_size: NA; cdr3_nt: TGTGCCATCAGTGTAGGCGGTAGCGGGAGGACCGGTTACAATGAGCAGTTCTTC; cdr3_aa: CAISVGGSGRTGYNEQFF
j_call: TRBJ2-2; v_call: TRBV20-1; d_call: NA; cdr3_length: 14; clone_size: NA; cdr3_nt: TGCAGTGCTCTTTACGGGGTCAACACCGGGGAGCTGTTTTTT; cdr3_aa: CSALYGVNTGELFF
j_call: TRBJ2-1; v_call: TRBV5-1; d_call: TRBD1; cdr3_length: 13; clone_size: many; cdr3_nt: TGCGCCAGCAGCGACAGGGGGCCCCATGAGCAGTTCTTC; cdr3_aa: CASSDRGPHEQFF
j_call: TRBJ2-1; v_call: TRBV24-1; d_call: NA; cdr3_length: 16; clone_size: NA; cdr3_nt: TGTGCCACCTCCTCCCCCCTAGCGCCCCACTACAATGAGCAGTTCTTC; cdr3_aa: CATSSPLAPHYNEQFF
j_call: TRBJ2-7; v_call: TRBV4-1; d_call: NA; cdr3_length: 16; clone_size: many; cdr3_nt: TGCGCCAGCAGCCAAGGTAGAGGACGGGATGACTACGAGCAGTACTTC; cdr3_aa: CASSQGRGRDDYEQYF
j_call: TRBJ2-1; v_call: TRBV5-5; d_call: NA; cdr3_length: 15; clone_size: NA; cdr3_nt: TGTGCCAGCAGCCCCCTCGGACGGGCCTACAATGAGCAGTTCTTC; cdr3_aa: CASSPLGRAYNEQFF
j_call: TRBJ2-2; v_call: TRBV23-1; d_call: NA; cdr3_length: 17; clone_size: NA; cdr3_nt: TGCGCCAGCAGCCCGAAGAGACGGCGGGGGAACACCGGGGAGCTGTTTTTT; cdr3_aa: CASSPKRRRGNTGELFF
j_call: TRBJ2-1; v_call: TRBV24-1; d_call: TRBD1; cdr3_length: 15; clone_size: many; cdr3_nt: TGTGCCACCAGTGACCCGGGACAGGGGGCGAGTGAGCAGTTCTTC; cdr3_aa: CATSDPGQGASEQFF
j_call: TRBJ1-2; v_call: TRBV2; d_call: NA; cdr3_length: 14; clone_size: many; cdr3_nt: TGTGCCAGCAGTCAGTGGGCAGAGAACTATGGCTACACCTTC; cdr3_aa: CASSQWAENYGYTF
j_call: TRBJ2-3; v_call: TRBV25-1; d_call: NA; cdr3_length: 12; clone_size: many; cdr3_nt: TGTGCCAGCAGTATATACACAGATACGCAGTATTTT; cdr3_aa: CASSIYTDTQYF
j_call: TRBJ2-5; v_call: TRBV5-5; d_call: NA; cdr3_length: 14; clone_size: many; cdr3_nt: TGTGCCAGCAGCTTGGGCTACGGATCAGAGACCCAGTACTTC; cdr3_aa: CASSLGYGSETQYF
j_call: TRBJ1-5; v_call: TRBV6-2/TRBV6-3; d_call: NA; cdr3_length: 17; clone_size: many; cdr3_nt: TGTGCCAGCGGGCGAAGACAGTCCAGCTATAGCAATCAGCCCCAGCATTTT; cdr3_aa: CASGRRQSSYSNQPQHF
j_call: TRBJ2-7; v_call: TRBV7-9; d_call: NA; cdr3_length: 11; clone_size: many; cdr3_nt: TGTGCCAGCAGCATGGTTGACGAGCAGTACTTC; cdr3_aa: CASSMVDEQYF
j_call: TRBJ1-2; v_call: TRBV4-1; d_call: NA; cdr3_length: 13; clone_size: many; cdr3_nt: TGCGCCAGCAGCCAGCCGTCTAACTATGGCTACACCTTC; cdr3_aa: CASSQPSNYGYTF
j_call: TRBJ2-7; v_call: TRBV4-3; d_call: NA; cdr3_length: 14; clone_size: NA; cdr3_nt: TGCGCCAGCAGCCAAGAAGTGAGGGTTGGCGAGCAGTACTTC; cdr3_aa: CASSQEVRVGEQYF
j_call: TRBJ1-3; v_call: TRBV2; d_call: NA; cdr3_length: 12; clone_size: few; cdr3_nt: TGTGCCAGCTGGGACTCTGGAAACACCATATATTTT; cdr3_aa: CASWDSGNTIYF
j_call: TRBJ1-1; v_call: TRBV29-1; d_call: NA; cdr3_length: 13; clone_size: many; cdr3_nt: TGCAGCGTTCGTTCCGTACTTAACACTGAAGCTTTCTTT; cdr3_aa: CSVRSVLNTEAFF
j_call: TRBJ2-1; v_call: TRBV28; d_call: NA; cdr3_length: 14; clone_size: many; cdr3_nt: TGTGCCAGCAGTTTATTTGGCGTAAGAGGTGAGCAGTTCTTC; cdr3_aa: CASSLFGVRGEQFF
j_call: TRBJ1-2; v_call: TRBV12-3/TRBV12-4; d_call: NA; cdr3_length: 13; clone_size: many; cdr3_nt: TGTGCCAGCGCAGCCGGGCCCAACTATGGCTACACCTTC; cdr3_aa: CASAAGPNYGYTF
j_call: TRBJ2-6; v_call: TRBV27; d_call: NA; cdr3_length: 19; clone_size: many; cdr3_nt: TGTGCCAGCAGGATATATGGGGGGGGCCGGAGCTCTGGGGCCAACGTCCTGACTTTC; cdr3_aa: CASRIYGGGRSSGANVLTF
j_call: TRBJ2-7; v_call: TRBV25-1; d_call: NA; cdr3_length: 15; clone_size: many; cdr3_nt: TGTGCCAGCAGTGACCTTCGGGGGGCCGGCAACGAGCAGTACTTC; cdr3_aa: CASSDLRGAGNEQYF
j_call: TRBJ1-1; v_call: TRBV27; d_call: NA; cdr3_length: 14; clone_size: many; cdr3_nt: TGTGCCAGCAGTGACATTAGGGTGAACACTGAAGCTTTCTTT; cdr3_aa: CASSDIRVNTEAFF
j_call: TRBJ2-7; v_call: TRBV6-5; d_call: NA; cdr3_length: 15; clone_size: NA; cdr3_nt: TGTGCCAGCAGTTACGAAGGGGTCCGGTGGTACGAGCAGTACTTC; cdr3_aa: CASSYEGVRWYEQYF
j_call: TRBJ2-3; v_call: TRBV30; d_call: NA; cdr3_length: 14; clone_size: NA; cdr3_nt: TGTGCCTGGAATAGAGGAGGCCGCACAGATACGCAGTATTTT; cdr3_aa: CAWNRGGRTDTQYF